This T cell receptor beta chain stems from a study of OX40 agonist ivuxolimab in advanced cancers. Study in general: Enrolled patients in dose escalation had cancers that were hepatocellular carcinoma, melanoma, renal cell or head and neck cancer. Study outcomes and limitations: Both CD4+ and CD8+ T cell populations in blood had undergone clonal expansion by week 6 at 0.1 to 3.0 mg/kg.

This CDR3 spans 16 amino acids. V lost 1 base and J 2 bases, leaving 15 bases between the germline ends. The germline gives CDR1 SGHVS, CDR2 FNYEAQ. The data were produced by immunoSEQ multiplex PCR, yet TCRdb's version contains in-frame clones alone and is incomplete. The sample consists of around 150,000 clones, approximately 94% of them appearing once. For this clone: Its target is unknown.

The specimen was CD4+ or CD8+ T cells sorted from blood, collected in a trial of the OX40 agonist ivuxolimab. This TCR was sampled from an adult with an advanced solid tumor such as melanoma, head and neck, liver or kidney cancer. The V gene is TRBV7-6, the J gene TRBJ2-7; D may be TRBD1 (6 bases). The CDR3 bases are TGTGCCAGCAGCTTAGAGCTGGGGGCTTCCCCCTACGAGCAGTACTTC. This sequence encodes CASSLELGASPYEQYF.